One sample yielded the 3 T cell receptor beta chains listed below, sequenced in a study of blood T cell repertoires in COVID-19. Clones were sequenced by immunoSEQ multiplex PCR, and TCRdb holds only the in-frame ones, with some missing. The sample holds approximately 170,000 clones, roughly 80% seen once. Sequenced material: PBMCs or T cells enriched from blood (not recorded which). The receptor source for this set is a man between 50 and 59 years old who had recovered from COVID-19.

The chain couples TRBV2 to TRBJ1-1, with D perhaps matching TRBD1 (5 bases). Germline values: CDR1 SNHLY, CDR2 FYNNEI. V was clipped by 6 bases and J by 5 bases, with 7 bases between them. This CDR3 contains 11 residues. This CDR3 reads CASRRGTEAFF. CDR3 nucleotides: TGTGCCAGCAGACGGGGGACTGAAGCTTTCTTT.

This clone came up a few times. This chain connects TRBV28 to TRBJ2-7, with TRBD2 identical over 10 bases. V gave up 5 bases and J gave up 1 base; unmatched junction bases: 5. The CDR3 contains 15 residues. Germline lookup yields CDR1 MDHEN and CDR2 SYDVKM. The CDR3 coding sequence is TGTGCCAGCAGTGTACTAGCGGGGCCATCCTACGAGCAGTACTTC. This gives the protein CASSVLAGPSYEQYF.

The genes are TRBV11-1 and TRBJ2-1, with 10 bases identical to TRBD1. In germline, CDR1 is SGHAT, CDR2 FQDESV (reference sequence). Trimming cost V 4 bases and J 4 bases; bases outside gene matches: 7. This CDR3 has 16 residues. CDR3 DNA: TGTGCCAGCAGCTCCACCCGACAGGGGGCGTACAATGAGCAGTTCTTC. It encodes CASSSTRQGAYNEQFF.